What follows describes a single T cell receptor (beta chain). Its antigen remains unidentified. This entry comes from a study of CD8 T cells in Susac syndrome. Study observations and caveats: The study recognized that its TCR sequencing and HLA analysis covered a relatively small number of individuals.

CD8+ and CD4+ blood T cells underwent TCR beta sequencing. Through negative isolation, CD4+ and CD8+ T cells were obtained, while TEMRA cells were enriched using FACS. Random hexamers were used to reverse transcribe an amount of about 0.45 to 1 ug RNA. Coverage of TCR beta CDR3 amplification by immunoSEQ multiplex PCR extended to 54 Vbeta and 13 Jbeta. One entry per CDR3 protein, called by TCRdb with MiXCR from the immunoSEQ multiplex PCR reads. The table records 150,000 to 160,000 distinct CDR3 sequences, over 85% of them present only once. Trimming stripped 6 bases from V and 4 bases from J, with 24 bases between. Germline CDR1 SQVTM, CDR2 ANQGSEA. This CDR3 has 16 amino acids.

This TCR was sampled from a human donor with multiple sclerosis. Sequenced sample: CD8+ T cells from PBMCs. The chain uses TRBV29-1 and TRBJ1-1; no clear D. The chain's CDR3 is CSVPLRRASRSTEAFF. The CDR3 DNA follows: TGCAGCGTCCCCCTGCGTCGGGCCTCACGCAGCACTGAAGCTTTCTTT.